This TCR beta chain was profiled in a study of Graves' ophthalmopathy and Graves' hyperthyroidism. A volume of 8 to 10 ml of fresh peripheral blood supplied the PBMCs. Using RNA transcripts, the TCR beta CDR3 regions were amplified. RT-PCR was first run with HTBI primers, then multiplex PCR in a second round. TCRdb analysed the multiplex PCR reads with MiXCR anew, one entry per CDR3 protein. The table has about 370,000 distinct CDR3 sequences, about 17% seen once; the top ten hold 2.4%. This clonotype has more than one count but fewer than ten. Per germline, CDR1 SGHRS and CDR2 YFSETQ. The CDR3 contains 12 residues. V gave up 4 bases and J gave up 4 bases, with 8 bases separating them.

The receptor comes from an adult woman with stable Graves' hyperthyroidism. The chain links TRBV5-1 to TRBJ2-5, with D hard to call. Sequencing was carried out using peripheral blood. This CDR3 is CASSRPRETQYF. CDR3 DNA: TGCGCCAGCAGCCGACCTAGAGAGACCCAGTACTTC.